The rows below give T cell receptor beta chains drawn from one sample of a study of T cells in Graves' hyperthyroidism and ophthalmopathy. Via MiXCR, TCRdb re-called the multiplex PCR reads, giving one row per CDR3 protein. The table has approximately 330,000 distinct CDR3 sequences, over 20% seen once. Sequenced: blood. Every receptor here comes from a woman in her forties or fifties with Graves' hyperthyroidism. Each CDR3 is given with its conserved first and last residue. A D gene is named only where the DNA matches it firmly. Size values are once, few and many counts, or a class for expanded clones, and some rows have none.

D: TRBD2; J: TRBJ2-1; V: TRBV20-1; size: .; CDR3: CSARGGGPYNEQFF; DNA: TGCAGTGCTAGAGGGGGAGGGCCCTACAATGAGCAGTTCTTC
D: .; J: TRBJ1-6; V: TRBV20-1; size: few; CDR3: CSASGGRAGSPLHF; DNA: TGCAGTGCTAGCGGGGGGAGGGCGGGTTCACCCCTCCACTTT
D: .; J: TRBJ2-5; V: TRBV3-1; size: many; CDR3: CASSLMRQGGHQETQYF; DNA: TGTGCCAGCAGCCTCATGAGACAGGGAGGGCACCAAGAGACCCAGTACTTC
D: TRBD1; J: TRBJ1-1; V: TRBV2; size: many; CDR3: CASRGQGGTEAFF; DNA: TGTGCCAGCAGGGGACAGGGTGGGACTGAAGCTTTCTTT
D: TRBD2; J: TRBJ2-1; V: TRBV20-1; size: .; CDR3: CSAPQSAGGASNEQFF; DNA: TGCAGTGCTCCCCAGAGCGCGGGAGGCGCTAGCAATGAGCAGTTCTTC
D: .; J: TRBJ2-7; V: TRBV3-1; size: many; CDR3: CASGIRRDSYEQYF; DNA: TGTGCCAGCGGCATCCGACGAGACTCCTACGAGCAGTACTTC
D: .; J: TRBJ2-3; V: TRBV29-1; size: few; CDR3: CSARGSSDTQYF; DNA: TGCAGCGCCCGGGGGAGCTCAGATACGCAGTATTTT
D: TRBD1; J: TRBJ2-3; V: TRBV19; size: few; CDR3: CASRDRASTDTQYF; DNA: TGTGCCAGTAGGGACAGGGCCAGCACAGATACGCAGTATTTT
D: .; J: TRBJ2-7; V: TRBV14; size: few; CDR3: CASSPYGANYEQYF; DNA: TGTGCCAGCAGCCCCTACGGGGCCAACTACGAGCAGTACTTC
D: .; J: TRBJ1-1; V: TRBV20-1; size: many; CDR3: CSASNGLGSTEAFF; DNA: TGCAGTGCTAGTAATGGGCTAGGGAGCACTGAAGCTTTCTTT
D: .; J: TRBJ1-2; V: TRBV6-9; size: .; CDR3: CASSYALQPLYGYTF; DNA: TGTGCCAGCAGTTACGCTCTACAGCCTCTCTATGGCTACACCTTC
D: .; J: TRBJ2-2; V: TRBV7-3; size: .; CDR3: CASSLRGSNAGELFF; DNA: TGTGCCAGCAGCCTCCGGGGGAGTAACGCCGGGGAGCTGTTTTTT
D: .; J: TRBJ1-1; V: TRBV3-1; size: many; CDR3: CASSQLNTEAFF; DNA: TGTGCCAGCAGCCAATTGAACACTGAAGCTTTCTTT
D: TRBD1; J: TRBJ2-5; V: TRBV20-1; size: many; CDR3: CSASTGGYETQYF; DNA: TGCAGTGCTAGTACAGGGGGCTACGAGACCCAGTACTTC
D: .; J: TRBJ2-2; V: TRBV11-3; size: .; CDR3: CASSEDQLAGELFF; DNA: TGTGCCAGCAGCGAAGACCAGCTCGCCGGGGAGCTGTTTTTT
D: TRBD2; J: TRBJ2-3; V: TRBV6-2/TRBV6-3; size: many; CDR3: CASSYSGLASTDTQYF; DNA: TGTGCCAGCAGTTACTCCGGACTAGCTAGCACAGATACGCAGTATTTT
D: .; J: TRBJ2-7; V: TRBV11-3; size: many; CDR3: CASSPSQGSSYEQYF; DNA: TGTGCCAGCAGCCCCAGTCAGGGCAGCTCCTACGAGCAGTACTTC
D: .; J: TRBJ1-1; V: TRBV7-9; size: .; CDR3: CASSSTENTEAFF; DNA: TGTGCCAGCAGCTCGACAGAGAACACTGAAGCTTTCTTT
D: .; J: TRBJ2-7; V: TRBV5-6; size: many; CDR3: CASSRTGRVSYEQYF; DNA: TGTGCCAGCAGCAGGACAGGGAGGGTGTCCTACGAGCAGTACTTC
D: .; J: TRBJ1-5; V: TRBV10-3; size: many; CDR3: CAISPDLRSNQPQHF; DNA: TGTGCCATCAGTCCTGATTTAAGGAGCAATCAGCCCCAGCATTTT
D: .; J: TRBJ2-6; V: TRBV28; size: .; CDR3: CASSAGDSGANVLTF; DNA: TGTGCCAGCAGTGCAGGGGACTCTGGGGCCAACGTCCTGACTTTC
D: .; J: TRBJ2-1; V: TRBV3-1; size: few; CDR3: CASSQKATGSYNEQFF; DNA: TGTGCCAGCAGCCAAAAGGCGACGGGCTCCTACAATGAGCAGTTCTTC
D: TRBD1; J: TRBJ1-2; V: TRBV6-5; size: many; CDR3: CASSYDRAEGEPYGYTF; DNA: TGTGCCAGCAGTTACGACAGGGCGGAGGGAGAACCCTATGGCTACACCTTC
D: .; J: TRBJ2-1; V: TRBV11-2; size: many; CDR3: CASSLEVWSSYNEQFF; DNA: TGTGCCAGCAGCTTAGAGGTTTGGAGCTCCTACAATGAGCAGTTCTTC
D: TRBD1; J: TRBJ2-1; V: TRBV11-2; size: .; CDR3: CASSGIRDREGNEQFF; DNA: TGTGCCAGCAGCGGCATCCGGGACAGGGAGGGCAATGAGCAGTTCTTC
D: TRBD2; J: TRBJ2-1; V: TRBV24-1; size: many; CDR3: CATSDPLAGGLGEQFF; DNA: TGTGCCACCAGTGATCCCCTAGCGGGGGGCCTTGGGGAGCAGTTCTTC
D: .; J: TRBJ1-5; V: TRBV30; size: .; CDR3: CAWSIPLEGGPYSNQPQHF; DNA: TGTGCCTGGAGTATCCCGTTGGAGGGAGGGCCTTATAGCAATCAGCCCCAGCATTTT